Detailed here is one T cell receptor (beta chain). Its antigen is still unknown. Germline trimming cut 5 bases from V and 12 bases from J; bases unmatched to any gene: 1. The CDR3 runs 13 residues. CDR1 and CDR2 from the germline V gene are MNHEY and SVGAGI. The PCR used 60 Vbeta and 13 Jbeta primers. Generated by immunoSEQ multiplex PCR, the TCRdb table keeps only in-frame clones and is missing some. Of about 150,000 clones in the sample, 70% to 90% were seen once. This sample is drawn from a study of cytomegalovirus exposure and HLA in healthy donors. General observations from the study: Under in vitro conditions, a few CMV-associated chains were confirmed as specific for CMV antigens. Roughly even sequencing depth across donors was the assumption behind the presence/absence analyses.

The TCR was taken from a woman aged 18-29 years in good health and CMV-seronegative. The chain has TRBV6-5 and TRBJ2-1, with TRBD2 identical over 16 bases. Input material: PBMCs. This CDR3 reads CASSGTSGRGQFF. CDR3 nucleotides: TGTGCCAGCAGTGGGACTAGCGGGAGGGGGCAGTTCTTC.